This paragraph covers one TCR beta chain sequence. This specimen comes from a study of blood T cell repertoires in COVID-19. Study as a whole: Donors in the United States, Italy and Spain gave samples during acute or convalescent COVID-19. The analysed material was cDNA or gDNA that came from T cells, B-cell-depleted T cells, or PBMCs.

How the authors handled the data: Amplification with reference gene primers provided the estimates of nucleated cell counts. Method: immunoSEQ multiplex PCR; TCRdb's copy keeps in-frame clones and lacks some. V, J and clone size reflect that table, while D and trimming were determined from the DNA. The sample has 200,000 to 250,000 clones; 86% are singletons. CDR3 length equals 13 residues. From germline, CDR1 is LNHDA and CDR2 SQIVND (reference sequence). Trimming removed 6 bases from V and 3 bases from J, with 11 bases in between. Sequences were obtained from peripheral blood. The V and J genes are TRBV19 and TRBJ1-2; D not resolved. The source is a man older than 75 with acute or convalescent COVID-19. The CDR3 sequence: CASSPQLYYGYTF. CDR3 bases: TGTGCCAGTAGCCCACAGCTATACTATGGCTACACCTTC.